This T cell receptor beta chain was sequenced during a study of shared clonotypes between healthy human individuals (TCRdb year 2020). At the level of the whole study: The cohort comprised two women and three men aged 18 to 49 years. For each donor, CD4 naive and CD4 memory were each given three plates, CD8 naive was given two plates, and CD8 memory was given one plate. To increase sequencing depth and limit assay-specific biases, different laboratories used diverse techniques to prepare libraries and sequence TCR repertoires. The study deeply sequenced blood TCR repertoires of about 5 healthy adults to estimate repertoire size and the extent of clonotype sharing between individuals. Per donor, leukapheresis produced somewhere between about 0.9 and 9 billion PBMCs. What the authors observed across the whole study: Only blood was sampled, and tissue TCR repertoires likely differ from those in blood. Higher generation probabilities were observed for clonotypes shared by all four sorted-subset donors than for non-shared clonotypes. Incomplete sequencing was indicated by rarefaction of sorted-subset datasets, despite the large sequencing depth. Across several donors, roughly 5.1% of naive CD4, approximately 4% of naive CD8, 2.3% of memory CD4, and 0.3% to 0.45% of memory CD8 clonotypes were shared. Naive subsets generally had larger estimated clonotype richness than memory subsets. Pairwise subsampling led to the expectation that sequencing depth would affect the degree of clonotype sharing among donors. Because the study included only a small number of donors, the genetic and exposure-history diversity represented was limited.

CD8 naive samples were CD45RO-negative cells positively selected for CCR7, giving a CD45RA+CCR7+ population that excluded TemRA cells. The donors were healthy, HIV-negative adults who had no recently reported acute infections or vaccinations. Every donor was a Caucasian adult living in Nashville, Tennessee, USA. Blood was collected by leukapheresis, and PBMCs were isolated by Ficoll-Histopaque density gradient centrifugation and then cryopreserved in liquid nitrogen vapor phase. Analytical flow cytometry was used to check the purity and quantity of every magnetically sorted T cell population. Genomic DNA was isolated from every sorted fraction and measured by UV absorbance on a Nanodrop 2000c. With regard to this clone: It has no known antigen specificity. The record has no base qualities; no much larger clone is one base away.

Via the germline V gene (reference sequence), CDR1 is MNHEY and CDR2 SMNVEV. Trimming accounts for 5 bases at V and 2 bases at J, while the number of junction bases matched to no gene is 4. Spanning cysteine to phenylalanine, the CDR3 consists of 14 amino acids. The DNA shown is the 42-base CDR3, in frame from base 1. Using the deep immunoSEQ assay, multiplex PCR amplified TCR CDR3 regions from genomic DNA. Extracted genomic DNA from each cell subset was distributed evenly across all wells of several immunoSEQ 96-well plates, and each plate was treated as a replicate. Each replicate PCR for sorted subsets received about 200 ng genomic DNA, equal to about 30,000 T cell genomes. Purified libraries were quantified with a Qubit 3.0 fluorometer, sized on a Bioanalyzer 2100, and re-quantified with the KAPA Library Quantification kit. Each immunoSEQ 96-well plate was sequenced on its own single-read 150-cycle Illumina NextSeq 550 flow cell. Per the original workflow: Because the immunoSEQ output included only junctional sequences and no quality scores, the filtering could not be the same as the filtering used for full-length reads. Sequences were annotated with PyIR, a Python wrapper for IgBLAST v1.9, using IMGT germline references to assign V/J genes and CDR3. Reads were removed for weak V/J assignments (E-value above 1e-6), missing CDR3, stop codons, out-of-frame junctions, or ambiguous translated residues. V3J clonotypes were defined as sequences sharing the same inferred V gene, J gene, and CDR3 amino acid sequence. The percentage overlap between two repertoires was calculated by dividing the number of shared unique clonotypes by the size of the smaller repertoire. RTK rarefaction, the Chao1 estimator, and Recon v2.1 estimates of unobserved clonotypes were used to assess repertoire richness. Generation probabilities were computed with OLGA for all TCRbeta clonotypes obtained by the gDNA method from several donors. Held by TCRdb, this immuneACCESS table contains in-frame sequences only and omits some clones. Under half of the omission traces to an unresolved V gene where checked; the cause of the rest is unknown. V and J calls and clone size are those listed in that table; D and trimming were worked out from the DNA. This sample has fewer than 800,000 clones in its table, and just over 90% of those were observed once. The top ten clonotypes cover 24% of the sample.

This sequence originates from a man aged 25 to 45 in good health. The sample taken for sequencing was naive CD8+ T cells sorted from blood. The cell subset or site label on this specimen signifies: CD45RA+CCR7+. The chain employs TRBV27 and TRBJ2-3; 7 bases in the junction line up with TRBD2. The CDR3 loop reads CASSPAGVTDTQYF. The DNA reads TGTGCCAGCAGTCCGGCGGGGGTCACAGATACGCAGTATTTT.